One and the same sample provided the 22 T cell receptor beta chains below, sequenced in a study of T cells after yellow fever vaccination. TCRdb used MiXCR to reprocess the 5' RACE reads, holding one entry per CDR3 protein. The sample shows under 200,000 distinct CDR3 sequences, 11% of them seen only once. Sequences were derived from CD8+ T cells sorted from PBMCs, sampled 15 days after the yellow fever booster vaccination. Receptor source: a man aged 18 to 29 who received the YFV17D yellow fever vaccine.

This chain links TRBV2 with TRBJ1-5; 8 positions match TRBD1. The CDR3 runs 13 residues. Germline V gene sequence: CDR1 SNHLY, CDR2 FYNNEI. Trimming at V came to 9 bases and at J to 6 bases, leaving 7 bases not matched to a gene. The CDR3 bases are TGTGCCAGTCAATGGACAGGGAGTCAGCCCCAGCATTTT. This codes for CASQWTGSQPQHF.

In DNA form, the CDR3 reads TGTGCCAGCAGCCAGGTCGGACAGCTCCAAGAGACCCAGTACTTC. Translation gives CASSQVGQLQETQYF. The chain couples TRBV4-2 to TRBJ2-5, with a weak D call TRBD1 (6 bases). This CDR3 region has 15 residues. The V and J ends lost 3 bases and 1 base respectively, with 12 bases between them. Germline V CDR1 and CDR2: LGHNA, YNFKEQ.

V and J are TRBV14 and TRBJ2-4, with 7 bases that match TRBD1. The V gene end was trimmed by 2 bases and the J gene end by 6 bases; junction bases not matched to a gene: 4. The CDR3 length is 14 residues. In germline, CDR1 is SGHDN, CDR2 FVKESK. CDR3 nucleotide sequence: TGTGCCAGCAGCCAATACAGGGGCCTAAACATTCAGTACTTC. It yields the protein CASSQYRGLNIQYF.

The table lists this clonotype with many counts. This rearrangement joins TRBV7-6 to TRBJ1-1; no firm D call. CDR1 and CDR2 (germline): SGHVS, FNYEAQ. This CDR3 has 13 amino acids. Trimming took off 6 bases at V and 2 bases at J, with 10 bases between the two ends. The CDR3: CASSRQKNTEAFF. The CDR3 DNA reads as TGTGCCAGCAGTAGGCAGAAAAACACTGAAGCTTTCTTT.

This chain connects TRBV12-3 or TRBV12-4 to TRBJ2-5, with D uncertain. V lost 3 bases and J 7 bases, leaving 15 bases between the germline ends. The CDR3 is made up of 14 amino acids. CDR3 nucleotide sequence: TGTGCCAGCAGTTTTCAACGCTATTCGGGGACCCAGTACTTC. Translating it yields CASSFQRYSGTQYF.

This clonotype was seen a handful of times. The chain couples TRBV7-9 to TRBJ1-5, with 9 bases identical to TRBD1. The CDR3 is 15 residues long. Losses at the gene ends were 1 base for V and 9 bases for J; bases not matched to a gene: 7. Germline V gene lookup returns CDR1 SEHNR and CDR2 FQNEAQ (reference sequence). The CDR3 DNA follows: TGTGCCAGCAGCTTAGGTGGGACAGGGCAGTGGCCCCAGCATTTT. The encoded protein is CASSLGGTGQWPQHF. The full variable domain, with the rest looked up from reference TRBV7-9 and TRBJ1-5, is DTGVSQNPRHKITKRGQNVTFRCDPISEHNRLYWYRQTLGQGPEFLTYFQNEAQLEKSRLLSDRFSAERPKGSFSTLEIQRTEQGDSAMYLCASSLGGTGQWPQHFGDGTRLSIL.

Points on this clonotype: A read error may explain this, as a much larger clone is one base away. The chain combines TRBV10-3 with TRBJ2-7, with a weak D call TRBD1 (6 bases). The CDR3 covers 13 residues. Per the germline V gene, CDR1 is ENHRY and CDR2 is SYGVKD. The CDR3 protein is CATSPDSSYEQHF. CDR3 nucleotide sequence: TGTGCCACCAGTCCGGACAGCTCCTACGAGCAGCACTTC.

This clonotype was counted a few times. The chain combines TRBV24-1 with TRBJ2-1; D remains ambiguous. This CDR3 region has 16 residues. The germline CDR1 and CDR2 sequences are KGHDR and SFDVKD. The V end was cut by 0 bases, the J end by 4 bases, with 12 bases between. CDR3 sequence (DNA): TGTGCCACCAGTGATTTGAGCCCCGAAAAGTACAATGAGCAGTTCTTC. This encodes CATSDLSPEKYNEQFF.

A note on this clonotype: Compared with germline, one end of the junction differs, possibly owing to a read error. The chain couples TRBV23-1 to TRBJ1-4, with 9 bases fitting TRBD1. TRBV23-1 is marked as an open reading frame, function uncertain. The CDR3 extends over 10 amino acids. The CDR3 DNA is TGCGCCAGCAGTCGGGGACAGGGAGTCTTT. Its translation: CASSRGQGVF.

This clonotype came up a few times. The chain combines TRBV4-3 with TRBJ2-2, with 10 positions matching TRBD1. Germline CDR1 and CDR2: LGHNA and YSLEER. After removal of 1 base from V and 0 bases from J, the junction contained 2 bases not matched to a gene. The CDR3 length is 17 residues. Here the CDR3 reads CASSQGGQGPNTGELFF. CDR3 nucleotides: TGCGCCAGCAGCCAAGGGGGACAGGGGCCGAACACCGGGGAGCTGTTTTTT.

This clonotype was counted once. V gene TRBV5-4 combines with J gene TRBJ2-7; the match to TRBD2 covers 7 bases. The germline V gene encodes CDR1 SGHNT and CDR2 YYREEE (reference sequence). V lost 0 bases to trimming and J lost 0 bases; unmatched junction nucleotides: 6. The CDR3 consists of 16 residues. The CDR3 loop is CASSLEERGVSYEQYV. The DNA of the CDR3 is TGTGCCAGCAGCTTGGAGGAGCGGGGAGTCTCCTACGAGCAGTACGTC.

This clonotype appeared many times. The chain employs TRBV7-2 and TRBJ2-5; D possibly uses TRBD1 or TRBD2 (6 bases each). V dropped 0 bases and J dropped 5 bases, with 19 bases sitting between them. Germline V CDR1 and CDR2: SGHTA, FQGNSA. This CDR3 region has 17 residues. The CDR3 loop is CASSLALFREGGETQYF. In DNA, the CDR3 is TGTGCCAGCAGCTTAGCGCTCTTTCGGGAAGGGGGGGAGACCCAGTACTTC.

This clonotype was observed at least ten times. This chain joins TRBV7-2 and TRBJ2-3, with TRBD1 matching 9 bases. The CDR3 consists of 17 residues. The V and J ends lost 1 base and 7 bases, in that order; junction bases with no gene match: 12. Germline CDR1 and CDR2: SGHTA and FQGNSA. CDR3 nucleotide sequence: TGTGCCAGCAGCTTAGTTCTCGGGACAGGGATGAGTAATACGCAGTATTTT. Translation: CASSLVLGTGMSNTQYF. Using reference TRBV7-2 and TRBJ2-3 for the parts outside the CDR3, the full variable domain is GAGVSQSPSNKVTEKGKDVELRCDPISGHTALYWYRQSLGQGLEFLIYFQGNSAPDKSGLPSDRFSAERTGGSVSTLTIQRTQQEDSAVYLCASSLVLGTGMSNTQYFGPGTRLTVL.

The chain is built from TRBV7-6 and TRBJ1-4; D is unclear. CDR1 and CDR2 from the germline V gene are SGHVS and FNYEAQ. The ends were cut back, 5 bases at V and 7 bases at J, with 11 bases in the middle. This CDR3 contains 13 residues. CDR3 bases: TGTGCCAGCAGCCGATCGGAATTTGAAAAACTGTTTTTT. Translating it yields CASSRSEFEKLFF.

The chain couples TRBV4-3 to TRBJ1-6, with 7 bases lining up with TRBD1. Trimming cost V 4 bases and J 6 bases; bases outside gene matches: 3. The CDR3 sequence is 14 residues long. Germline V gives CDR1 LGHNA, CDR2 YSLEER. Written as DNA, the CDR3 is TGCGCCAGCAGCCCGGGACAGTCTAATTCACCCCTCCACTTT. It specifies CASSPGQSNSPLHF.

The J gene is TRBJ2-5, the V gene TRBV20-1; TRBD2 is a possible D gene (6 bases). V lost 6 bases and J 1 base, leaving 12 bases between the germline ends. Germline CDR1 DFQATT, CDR2 SNEGSKA (reference sequence). The length of the CDR3 is 13 residues. The CDR3 sequence: CSADRDFQETQYF. The CDR3 coding sequence is TGCAGTGCCGACCGGGACTTCCAAGAGACCCAGTACTTC.

The sample holds a few counts of this clonotype. V gene TRBV25-1 combines with J gene TRBJ2-3, with D uncertain. CDR1 MGHDK and CDR2 SYGVNS come from the germline V gene. Trimming removed 1 base from V and 2 bases from J, with 7 bases in between. This CDR3 is built from 14 residues. CDR3 DNA: TGTGCCAGCAGTGAATTCTCCCTCACAGATACGCAGTATTTT. This sequence encodes CASSEFSLTDTQYF.

This clonotype showed up many times. The chain recombines TRBV6-6 with TRBJ1-2, with D hard to call. Germline V lookup: CDR1 MNHNY, CDR2 SVGAGI (reference sequence). V dropped 2 bases and J dropped 8 bases, with 12 bases sitting between them. The CDR3 loop spans 13 amino acids. The CDR3 loop reads CASSYGGSGGYTF. As DNA, the CDR3 is TGTGCCAGCAGTTACGGAGGTTCTGGGGGCTACACCTTC.

The rearrangement links TRBV6-5 to TRBJ1-6; D gene uncertain. V lost 1 base to trimming and J lost 7 bases, with 11 bases between them. The length of the CDR3 is 15 residues. Germline V gene sequence: CDR1 MNHEY, CDR2 SVGAGI. The chain's CDR3 is CASSYFQALNSPLHF. The CDR3 DNA is TGTGCCAGCAGTTACTTTCAGGCTTTAAATTCACCCCTCCACTTT.

This clonotype was counted a few times. The chain joins TRBV4-3 to TRBJ2-1; tentatively, D is TRBD2 (6 bases). Germline V gives CDR1 LGHNA, CDR2 YSLEER. The V gene lost 1 base and the J gene lost 6 bases, with 16 bases spanning the gap. This CDR3 spans 16 amino acids. CDR3 amino acids: CASSQGVFSGGNEQFF. In nucleotides, the CDR3 is TGCGCCAGCAGCCAAGGGGTTTTTTCCGGGGGCAATGAGCAGTTCTTC.

The J gene is TRBJ2-7, the V gene TRBV23-1; D gene uncertain. TRBV23-1 is flagged as an ORF with uncertain function. V was cut by 4 bases and J by 2 bases, with 12 bases left in between. The CDR3 has 14 amino acids. As DNA, the CDR3 is TGCGCCAGCAGTCCGGCAGAATTCGCCTACGAGCAGTACGTC. Translation gives CASSPAEFAYEQYV.

This clonotype has ten or more counts. The chain uses TRBV7-8 and TRBJ2-7; unclear D gene. The CDR3 is made up of 11 amino acids. The germline CDR1 and CDR2 sequences are SGHVS and FQNEAQ. The V end was cut by 4 bases, the J end by 2 bases, with 3 bases between. The CDR3 region is CASSSAYEQYF. The CDR3 DNA reads TGTGCCAGCAGCTCCGCCTACGAGCAGTACTTC.